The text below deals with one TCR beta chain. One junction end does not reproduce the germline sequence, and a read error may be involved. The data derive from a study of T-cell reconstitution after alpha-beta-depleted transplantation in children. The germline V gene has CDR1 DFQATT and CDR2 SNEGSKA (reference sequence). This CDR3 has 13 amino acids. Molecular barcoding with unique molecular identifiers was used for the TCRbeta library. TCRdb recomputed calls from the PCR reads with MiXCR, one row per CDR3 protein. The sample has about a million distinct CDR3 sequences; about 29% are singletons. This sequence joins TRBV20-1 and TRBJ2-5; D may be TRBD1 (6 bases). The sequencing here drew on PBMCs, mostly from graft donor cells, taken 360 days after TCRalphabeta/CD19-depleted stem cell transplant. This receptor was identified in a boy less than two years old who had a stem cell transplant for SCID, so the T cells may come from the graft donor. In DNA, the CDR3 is TGCAGTGCTAGACAGGGGTCCCAAGGGACCCAGTACTTC. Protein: CSARQGSQGTQYF.